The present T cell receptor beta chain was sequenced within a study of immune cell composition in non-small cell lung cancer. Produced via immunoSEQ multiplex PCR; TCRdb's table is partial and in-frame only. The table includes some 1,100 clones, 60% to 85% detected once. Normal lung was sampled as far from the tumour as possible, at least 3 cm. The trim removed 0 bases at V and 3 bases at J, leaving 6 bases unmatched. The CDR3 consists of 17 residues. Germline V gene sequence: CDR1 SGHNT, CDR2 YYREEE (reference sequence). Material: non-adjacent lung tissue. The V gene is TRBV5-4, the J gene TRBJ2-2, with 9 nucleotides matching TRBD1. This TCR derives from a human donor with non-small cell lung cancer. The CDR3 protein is CASSLEVGQGDTGELFF. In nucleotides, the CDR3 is TGTGCCAGCAGCTTGGAGGTGGGACAGGGAGACACCGGGGAGCTGTTTTTT.